These 12 T cell receptor beta chains were all obtained from the same sample, sequenced in a study of beta chain features in type 1 diabetes. The whole isolated RNA underwent reverse transcription, so sequencing captured expressed TCRB transcripts. Clones were read by immunoSEQ multiplex PCR, and TCRdb kept only the in-frame ones, dropping some. The table records 400,000 or so clones, roughly 9.8% of them present only once. The antigens of these receptors remain unknown. Study-wide points: The study found moderately but significantly shorter TCRB CDR3s in all four CD4+ subsets of Type 1 diabetes patients.

Input material: central memory CD4+ T cells from blood. Every receptor here comes from a man aged 25-45 years with type 1 diabetes.

Only a few counts were recorded for this clone. The chain recombines TRBV9 with TRBJ2-3; 9 bases align to TRBD2. This CDR3 comprises 17 residues. CDR1 and CDR2 (germline): SGDLS, YYNGEE. The ends lost 3 bases at V and 2 bases at J; junction bases unmatched: 10. This chain's CDR3 is CASSGRWAGGVTDTQYF. The CDR3 DNA sequence: TGTGCCAGCAGCGGGCGTTGGGCGGGAGGGGTCACAGATACGCAGTATTTT.

This clone was counted many times. The chain carries TRBV11-2 and TRBJ2-1, with D perhaps TRBD1 or TRBD2 (5 bases each). Germline values: CDR1 SGHAT, CDR2 FQNNGV. This CDR3 is built from 15 residues. Trimming stripped 6 bases from V and 4 bases from J, with 16 bases between. The CDR3 sequence is CASRESRDVYNEQFF. In nucleotides, the CDR3 is TGTGCCAGCAGGGAGTCCCGGGACGTATACAATGAGCAGTTCTTC.

This clone was seen a few times. The chain has TRBV5-1 and TRBJ2-7; 9 nucleotides match TRBD2. CDR1 and CDR2 (germline): SGHRS, YFSETQ. This CDR3 is built from 15 residues. V shed 4 bases, J shed 2 bases, and the junction held 7 bases outside the gene matches. CDR3 amino acids: CASSLLLAGTYEQYF. DNA of the CDR3: TGCGCCAGCAGCCTGCTGCTAGCGGGAACCTACGAGCAGTACTTC.

This clone was picked up a small number of times. The rearrangement joins TRBV5-1 to TRBJ1-2; 12 bases fit TRBD1. There are 22 residues in the CDR3. CDR1 and CDR2 from the germline V gene are SGHRS and YFSETQ. Trimming removed 0 bases from V and 1 base from J; junction bases left unmatched: 19. This CDR3 is CASSLDSTAGGTGGWFNYGYTF. For the CDR3, the DNA is TGCGCCAGCAGCTTGGACTCCACCGCCGGAGGGACAGGGGGCTGGTTTAACTATGGCTACACCTTC.

The CDR3 is CASSTYSSGRQETQYF. The DNA of the CDR3 is TGTGCCAGTAGTACATACTCGTCGGGCCGTCAAGAGACCCAGTACTTC. This rearrangement joins TRBV19 to TRBJ2-5, with D hard to call. Germline V gene sequence: CDR1 LNHDA, CDR2 SQIVND (reference sequence). The CDR3 has 16 amino acids. Trimming shortened V by 4 bases and J by 2 bases, and 17 bases separated the two germline ends. Full variable domain (rest looked up from reference TRBV19 and TRBJ2-5): DGGITQSPKYLFRKEGQNVTLSCEQNLNHDAMYWYRQDPGQGLRLIYYSQIVNDFQKGDIAEGYSVSREKKESFPLTVTSAQKNPTAFYLCASSTYSSGRQETQYFGPGTRLLVL.

The V and J genes are TRBV4-3 and TRBJ2-7, with TRBD2 identical over 10 bases. CDR1 and CDR2 (germline): LGHNA, YSLEER. The CDR3 loop spans 15 amino acids. V was clipped by 0 bases and J by 3 bases; unmatched bases: 2. CDR3: CASSQDLAGDYEQYF. The CDR3 coding sequence is TGCGCCAGCAGCCAAGATCTAGCGGGAGACTACGAGCAGTACTTC.

This clone appeared a few times. The V and J genes are TRBV5-1 and TRBJ2-2; D may be TRBD1 (6 bases). Trimming stripped 0 bases from V and 6 bases from J, with 12 bases between. The CDR3 runs 15 residues. Per the germline V gene, CDR1 is SGHRS and CDR2 is YFSETQ. CDR3 sequence (DNA): TGCGCCAGCAGCTTGGACCGGCCAGGGGCCGGGGAGCTGTTTTTT. This sequence encodes CASSLDRPGAGELFF.

V gene TRBV7-3 combines with J gene TRBJ1-2; 7 nucleotides align to TRBD1. The CDR3 is made up of 14 amino acids. V was pared by 4 bases and J by 4 bases, with 6 bases of the junction left unmatched. CDR1 is SGHTA, CDR2 FQGTGA, per germline. The CDR3: CASSWGTATYGYTF. The CDR3 coding sequence is TGTGCCAGCAGCTGGGGGACAGCGACCTATGGCTACACCTTC.

This sequence joins TRBV10-3 and TRBJ1-3; unclear D gene. Between the trimmed V and J ends, which lost 10 bases and 4 bases, there was a span of 11 bases. CDR3 length: 12 amino acids. From germline, CDR1 is ENHRY and CDR2 SYGVKD. The CDR3 nucleotides are TGTGCCACGTCTTTTGGAGGAAACACCATATATTTT. This translates into CATSFGGNTIYF.

V usage is TRBV14 and J usage is TRBJ1-1; D gene unclear. The germline CDR1 and CDR2 sequences are SGHDN and FVKESK. Trimming removed 0 bases from V and 5 bases from J, with 4 bases in between. The CDR3 consists of 12 residues. The CDR3 bases are TGTGCCAGCAGCCAAGACGGTACTGAAGCTTTCTTT. This sequence encodes CASSQDGTEAFF.

This clone was seen a handful of times. The chain uses TRBV7-2 and TRBJ2-7, with TRBD2 matching 8 bases. The CDR3 spans 15 residues. With V trimmed by 0 bases and J by 0 bases, 1 base remained unmatched. CDR1 is SGHTA and CDR2 is FQGNSA in the germline V gene. Here the CDR3 DNA reads TGTGCCAGCAGCTTAGCAGCGGGAGTCTCCTACGAGCAGTACTTC. This encodes CASSLAAGVSYEQYF.

The chain is built from TRBV10-2 and TRBJ2-2; perhaps TRBD1 as D (6 bases). The CDR3 consists of 16 residues. The germline V gene has CDR1 WSHSY and CDR2 SAAADI. V dropped 6 bases and J dropped 1 base, with 15 bases sitting between them. CDR3 amino acids: CASRLTGTRNTGELFF. CDR3 nucleotide sequence: TGCGCCAGCAGGCTAACCGGGACAAGGAACACCGGGGAGCTGTTTTTT.